This T cell receptor beta chain stems from a study of blood T cell repertoires in COVID-19. This table comes from immunoSEQ multiplex PCR, and its TCRdb copy is limited to in-frame clones, with some not included. The table records a few hundred thousand clones, roughly 90% of them present only once. Enrolled during active infection, Seattle patients were then followed longitudinally. Trimming removed 6 bases from V and 5 bases from J; junction bases left unmatched: 8. CDR1 and CDR2 from the germline V gene are SGHAT and FQNNGV. This CDR3 comprises 16 residues. The TCR comes from a woman aged 25-40 years with COVID-19, enrolled during active disease. V is TRBV11-2 and J is TRBJ2-2; 11 nucleotides match TRBD2. Sequenced sample: peripheral blood. CDR3 residues: CASSLLAGAGTGELFF. The CDR3 coding sequence is TGTGCCAGCAGTTTACTAGCGGGAGCTGGGACCGGGGAGCTGTTTTTT.